The source of this TCR beta chain is a study of blood T cell repertoires in COVID-19. Study context: COVID-19 samples collected from the United States, Italy and Spain covered acute and convalescent phases. The analysed material was cDNA or gDNA that came from T cells, B-cell-depleted T cells, or PBMCs.

Only in-frame clones appear in the TCRdb table, and some are missing; sequencing was by immunoSEQ multiplex PCR. The sample records more than 100,000 clones, approximately 90% being singletons. Germline CDR1 GTSNPN, CDR2 SVGIG (reference sequence). CDR3 length: 15 amino acids. V gave up 0 bases and J gave up 4 bases, with 13 bases separating them. The clonotype was recovered from a man in his 70s with active COVID-19. The sequenced sample consisted of peripheral blood. The chain uses TRBV30 and TRBJ1-3, with unresolved D. The CDR3 DNA sequence: TGTGCCTGGAGTGTACTGGCGGGGTACGGAAACACCATATATTTT. It is translated as CAWSVLAGYGNTIYF.